This T cell receptor (beta chain) derives from a study of T cells in narcolepsy. Study in general: Donors had narcolepsy type 1 or type 2, or were healthy controls.

A word on this clone: Its specificity is not known.

Study-level points and caveats: Healthy controls reportedly lacked the autoreactive clonotypes serially found in patients' blood. In some patient and control memory CD4+ samples, autoreactive clones were absent. Comparing one patient's CSF and blood CD4+ clonotypes highlighted HCRT- and TRIB2-specific autoreactive clonotypes.

Assay: immunoSEQ multiplex PCR; the TCRdb copy retains only in-frame clones and omits some. This sample yields around 25,000 clones, of which about 89% are seen a single time; roughly 1.1% belongs to the top ten. The ends were cut back, 5 bases at V and 4 bases at J, with 14 bases in the middle. The CDR3 totals 14 residues. The germline gives CDR1 MNHNS, CDR2 SASEGT. Sequencing used CD45RA- memory CD4+ T cells from PBMCs. The origin of this receptor is a human donor with narcolepsy. The chain recombines TRBV6-1 with TRBJ1-2; the D gene is possibly TRBD1 (5 bases). In DNA, the CDR3 is TGTGCCAGCAGTTATCGGGGGTTTGGCTATGGCTACACCTTC. This codes for CASSYRGFGYGYTF.